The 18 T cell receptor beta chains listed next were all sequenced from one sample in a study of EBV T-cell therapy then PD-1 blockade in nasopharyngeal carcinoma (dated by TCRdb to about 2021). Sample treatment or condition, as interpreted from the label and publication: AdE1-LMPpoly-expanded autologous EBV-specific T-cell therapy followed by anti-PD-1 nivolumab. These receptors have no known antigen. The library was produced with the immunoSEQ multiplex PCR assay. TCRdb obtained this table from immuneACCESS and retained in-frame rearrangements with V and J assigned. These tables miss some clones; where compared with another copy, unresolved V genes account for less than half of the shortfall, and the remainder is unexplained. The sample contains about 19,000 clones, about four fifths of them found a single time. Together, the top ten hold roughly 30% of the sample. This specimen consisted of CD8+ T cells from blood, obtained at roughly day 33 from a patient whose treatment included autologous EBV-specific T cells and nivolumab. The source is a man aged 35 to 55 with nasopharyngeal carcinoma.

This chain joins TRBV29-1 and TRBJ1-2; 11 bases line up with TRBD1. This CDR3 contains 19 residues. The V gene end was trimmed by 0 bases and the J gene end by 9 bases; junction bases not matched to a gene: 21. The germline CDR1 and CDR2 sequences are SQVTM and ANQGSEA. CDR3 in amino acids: CSVEDSWSWRGDRGNRYTF. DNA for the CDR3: TGCAGCGTTGAAGACTCCTGGTCGTGGAGGGGGGACAGGGGGAATCGCTACACCTTC.

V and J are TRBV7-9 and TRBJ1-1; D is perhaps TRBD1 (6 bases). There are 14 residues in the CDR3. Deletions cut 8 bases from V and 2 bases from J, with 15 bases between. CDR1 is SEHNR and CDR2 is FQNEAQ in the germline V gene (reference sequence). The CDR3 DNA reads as TGTGCCAGCCATGAGACACAGGGTAACACTGAAGCTTTCTTT. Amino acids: CASHETQGNTEAFF.

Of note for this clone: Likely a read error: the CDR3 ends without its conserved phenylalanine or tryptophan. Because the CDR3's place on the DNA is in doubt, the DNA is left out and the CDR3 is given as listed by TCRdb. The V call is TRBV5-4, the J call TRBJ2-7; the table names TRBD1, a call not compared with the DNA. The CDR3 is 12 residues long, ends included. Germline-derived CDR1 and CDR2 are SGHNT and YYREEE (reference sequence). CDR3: CASSSGEWGQGI.

CDR3 sequence: CASSEGSLAGGQFF. The CDR3 region has the DNA TGTGCCAGCAGTGAAGGTTCCCTTGCAGGTGGGCAGTTCTTC. This chain joins TRBV2 and TRBJ2-1; D not resolved. Germline V gives CDR1 SNHLY, CDR2 FYNNEI. V was trimmed by 1 base and J by 12 bases, leaving 16 bases between them. The CDR3 is 14 amino acids. The complete variable domain, with remaining parts taken from reference TRBV2 and TRBJ2-1, reads EPEVTQTPSHQVTQMGQEVILRCVPISNHLYFYWYRQILGQKVEFLVSFYNNEISEKSEIFDDQFSVERPDGSNFTLKIRSTKLEDSAMYFCASSEGSLAGGQFFGPGTRLTVL.

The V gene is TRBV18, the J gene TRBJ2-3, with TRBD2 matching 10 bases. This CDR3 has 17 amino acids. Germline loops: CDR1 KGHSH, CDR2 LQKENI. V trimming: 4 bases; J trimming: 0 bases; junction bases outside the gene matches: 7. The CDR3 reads CASSLLAGASSTDTQYF. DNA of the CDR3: TGTGCCAGCTCACTCCTAGCGGGGGCCTCTAGCACAGATACGCAGTATTTT.

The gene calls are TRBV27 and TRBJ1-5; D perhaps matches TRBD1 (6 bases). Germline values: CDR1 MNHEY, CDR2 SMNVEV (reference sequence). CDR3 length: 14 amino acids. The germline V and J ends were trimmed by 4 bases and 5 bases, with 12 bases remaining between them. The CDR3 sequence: CASSSATGYQPQHF. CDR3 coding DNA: TGTGCCAGCAGTTCGGCGACAGGCTATCAGCCCCAGCATTTT.

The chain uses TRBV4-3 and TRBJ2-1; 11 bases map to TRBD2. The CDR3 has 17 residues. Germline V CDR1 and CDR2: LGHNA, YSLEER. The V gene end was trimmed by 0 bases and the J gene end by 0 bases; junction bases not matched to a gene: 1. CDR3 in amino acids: CASSQDTSGSSYNEQFF. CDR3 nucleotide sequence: TGCGCCAGCAGCCAAGATACTAGCGGGAGCTCCTACAATGAGCAGTTCTTC.

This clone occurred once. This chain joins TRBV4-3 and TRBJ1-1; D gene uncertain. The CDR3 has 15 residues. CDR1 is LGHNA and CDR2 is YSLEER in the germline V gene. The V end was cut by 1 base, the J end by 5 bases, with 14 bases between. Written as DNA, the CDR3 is TGCGCCAGCAGCCAAGCTTTGTGGAGCCCGACTGAAGCTTTCTTT. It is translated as CASSQALWSPTEAFF.

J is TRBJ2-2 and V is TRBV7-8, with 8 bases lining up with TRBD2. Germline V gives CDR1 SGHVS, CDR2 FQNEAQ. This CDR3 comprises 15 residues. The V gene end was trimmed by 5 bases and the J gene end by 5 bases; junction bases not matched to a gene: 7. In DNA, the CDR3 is TGTGCCAGCAGCGCTCTCGCGGGGGGTACCGGGGAGCTGTTTTTT. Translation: CASSALAGGTGELFF.

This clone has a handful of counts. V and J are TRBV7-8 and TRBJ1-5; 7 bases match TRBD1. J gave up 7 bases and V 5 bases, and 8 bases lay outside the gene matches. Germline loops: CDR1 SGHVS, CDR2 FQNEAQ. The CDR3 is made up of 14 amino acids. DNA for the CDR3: TGTGCCAGCAGCCGTGCAGGGGGACGGCAGCCCCAGCATTTT. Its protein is CASSRAGGRQPQHF. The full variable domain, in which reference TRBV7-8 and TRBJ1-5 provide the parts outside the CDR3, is GAGVSQSPRYKVAKRGQDVALRCDPISGHVSLFWYQQALGQGPEFLTYFQNEAQLDKSGLPSDRFFAERPEGSVSTLKIQRTQQEDSAVYLCASSRAGGRQPQHFGDGTRLSIL.

CDR3 region: CASSMNRGNTEAFF. CDR3 nucleotide sequence: TGTGCCAGCAGCATGAACAGGGGGAACACTGAAGCTTTCTTT. The chain employs TRBV5-4 and TRBJ1-1, with 7 positions matching TRBD1. This CDR3 is 14 amino acids long. Germline V lookup: CDR1 SGHNT, CDR2 YYREEE (reference sequence). V gave up 4 bases and J gave up 1 base; unmatched junction bases: 4.

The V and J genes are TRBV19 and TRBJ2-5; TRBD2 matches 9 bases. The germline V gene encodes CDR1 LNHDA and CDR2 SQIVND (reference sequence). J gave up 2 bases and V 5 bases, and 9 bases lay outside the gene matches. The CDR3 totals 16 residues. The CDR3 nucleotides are TGTGCCAGTAGTGCCCCGGGACTAGCTATTCAAGAGACCCAGTACTTC. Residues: CASSAPGLAIQETQYF.

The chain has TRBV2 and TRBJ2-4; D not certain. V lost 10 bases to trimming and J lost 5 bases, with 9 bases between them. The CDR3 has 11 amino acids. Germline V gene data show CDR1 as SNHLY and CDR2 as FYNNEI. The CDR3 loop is CATLLENIQYF. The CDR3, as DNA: TGTGCCACCCTCTTAGAAAACATTCAGTACTTC.

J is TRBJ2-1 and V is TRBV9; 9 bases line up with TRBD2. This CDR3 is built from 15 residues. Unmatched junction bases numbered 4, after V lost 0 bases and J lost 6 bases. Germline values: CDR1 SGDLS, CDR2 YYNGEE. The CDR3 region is CASSVEGTSPNEQFF. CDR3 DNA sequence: TGTGCCAGCAGCGTAGAAGGGACTAGCCCCAATGAGCAGTTCTTC.

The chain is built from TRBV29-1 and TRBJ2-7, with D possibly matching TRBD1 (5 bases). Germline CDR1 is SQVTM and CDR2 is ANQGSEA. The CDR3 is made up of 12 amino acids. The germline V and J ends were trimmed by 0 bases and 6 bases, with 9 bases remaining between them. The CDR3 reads CSVEDQGFEQYF. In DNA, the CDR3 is TGCAGCGTTGAAGATCAGGGTTTCGAGCAGTACTTC.

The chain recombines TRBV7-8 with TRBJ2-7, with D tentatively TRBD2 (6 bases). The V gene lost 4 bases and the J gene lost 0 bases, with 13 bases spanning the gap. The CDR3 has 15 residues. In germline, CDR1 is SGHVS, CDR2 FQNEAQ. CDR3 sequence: CASSSIRGSSYEQYF. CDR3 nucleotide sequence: TGTGCCAGCAGCTCTATACGGGGGAGCTCCTACGAGCAGTACTTC.

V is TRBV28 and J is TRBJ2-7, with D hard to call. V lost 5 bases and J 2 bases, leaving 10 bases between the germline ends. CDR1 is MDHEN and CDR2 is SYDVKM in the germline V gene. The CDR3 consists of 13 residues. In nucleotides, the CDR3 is TGTGCCAGCAGTATGACGAGCGCCTACGAGCAGTACTTC. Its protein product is CASSMTSAYEQYF. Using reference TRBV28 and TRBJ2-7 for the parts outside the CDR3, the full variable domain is DVKVTQSSRYLVKRTGEKVFLECVQDMDHENMFWYRQDPGLGLRLIYFSYDVKMKEKGDIPEGYSVSREKKERFSLILESASTNQTSMYLCASSMTSAYEQYFGPGTRLTVT.

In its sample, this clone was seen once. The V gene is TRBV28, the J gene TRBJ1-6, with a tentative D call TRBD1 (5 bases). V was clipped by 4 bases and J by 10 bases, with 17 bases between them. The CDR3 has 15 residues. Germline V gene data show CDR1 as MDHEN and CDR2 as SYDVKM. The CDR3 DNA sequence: TGTGCCAGCAGTTGGGGCTCCGGGAGTCACTCACCCCTCCACTTT. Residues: CASSWGSGSHSPLHF.